The 19 T cell receptor beta chains below were found in one sample sequenced in a study of blood T cell repertoires in COVID-19. This table comes from immunoSEQ multiplex PCR, and its TCRdb copy is limited to in-frame clones, with some not included. The table includes 130,000 to 150,000 clones, almost 85% detected once. Sample: peripheral blood. Receptor source: a human donor with acute or convalescent COVID-19. The donor label of this sample is uncertain.

V usage is TRBV29-1 and J usage is TRBJ1-4; no clear D gene. The CDR3 is made up of 15 amino acids. Germline assignment: CDR1 SQVTM and CDR2 ANQGSEA. Trimming left V 3 bases short and J 7 bases short, with 18 bases between. The CDR3 DNA sequence: TGCAGCGTTGACGGTGACGGAGGGCGGGGTGAAAAACTGTTTTTT. Residues: CSVDGDGGRGEKLFF.

The V gene is TRBV2, the J gene TRBJ2-1; maybe TRBD1 (5 bases). This CDR3 is 13 amino acids long. V lost 5 bases and J 4 bases, leaving 9 bases between the germline ends. CDR1 and CDR2 from the germline V gene are SNHLY and FYNNEI. The CDR3 nucleotides are TGTGCCAGCAGTCTCCGACAGTACAATGAGCAGTTCTTC. This sequence encodes CASSLRQYNEQFF.

The chain uses TRBV7-2 and TRBJ1-2, with a possible D match to TRBD1 (5 bases). The germline gives CDR1 SGHTA, CDR2 FQGNSA. The CDR3 is 15 residues long. V lost 5 bases and J 0 bases, leaving 13 bases between the germline ends. CDR3 DNA sequence: TGTGCCAGCAGCCCAGACAGACCCGCTAACTATGGCTACACCTTC. This encodes CASSPDRPANYGYTF.

V is TRBV30 and J is TRBJ1-5; no reliable D call. The CDR3 loop spans 15 amino acids. The germline gives CDR1 GTSNPN, CDR2 SVGIG (reference sequence). The V gene lost 4 bases and the J gene lost 4 bases, with 17 bases spanning the gap. In DNA form, the CDR3 reads TGTGCCTGGAATTCTCTACGGGGTACGAATCAGCCCCAGCATTTT. This gives the protein CAWNSLRGTNQPQHF.

The V gene is TRBV5-1, the J gene TRBJ1-1; the D gene is possibly TRBD1 (5 bases). The germline V and J ends were trimmed by 2 bases and 4 bases, with 18 bases remaining between them. The V gene's germline CDR1 is SGHRS and CDR2 YFSETQ. This CDR3 contains 16 residues. CDR3 coding DNA: TGCGCCAGCAGCTTAAACCGGGACCCCGGGGGCACTGAAGCTTTCTTT. Translated, it gives CASSLNRDPGGTEAFF.

The chain links TRBV6-5 to TRBJ1-5; TRBD1 agrees at 8 bases. The CDR3 is made up of 15 amino acids. Germline CDR1 reads MNHEY; CDR2 reads SVGAGI. J gave up 4 bases and V 5 bases, and 7 bases lay outside the gene matches. CDR3 sequence: CASSTGQGRNQPQHF. For the CDR3, the DNA is TGTGCCAGCAGTACCGGACAGGGTCGGAATCAGCCCCAGCATTTT.

This clone turned up a few times. The V gene is TRBV9, the J gene TRBJ1-4; D perhaps matches TRBD1 (5 bases). Trimming shortened V by 4 bases and J by 4 bases, and 17 bases separated the two germline ends. The CDR3 is 16 residues long. The germline gives CDR1 SGDLS, CDR2 YYNGEE. CDR3 in amino acids: CASSPSGGERNEKLFF. DNA of the CDR3: TGTGCCAGCAGCCCAAGTGGGGGGGAGCGTAATGAAAAACTGTTTTTT.

The CDR3 region is CASSWGRMTSGDSDEQFF. CDR3 DNA sequence: TGCGCCAGCAGCTGGGGGCGAATGACTAGCGGGGACTCGGATGAGCAGTTCTTC. The chain uses TRBV5-1 and TRBJ2-1, with TRBD2 identical over 11 bases. CDR1 is SGHRS, CDR2 YFSETQ, per germline. V dropped 3 bases and J dropped 8; count of bases not matched to a gene: 16. The CDR3 runs to 18 residues.

V usage is TRBV18 and J usage is TRBJ1-4; possible D gene TRBD1, 5 bases. V was cut by 0 bases and J by 7 bases, with 15 bases left in between. Germline-derived CDR1 and CDR2 are KGHSH and LQKENI. There are 16 residues in the CDR3. CDR3 DNA: TGTGCCAGCTCACCACCAAATGGAGGGGTGGGTGAAAAACTGTTTTTT. Translating it yields CASSPPNGGVGEKLFF.

This chain uses TRBV11-2 with TRBJ2-7; 8 nucleotides line up with TRBD1. Germline V lookup: CDR1 SGHAT, CDR2 FQNNGV. The CDR3 loop spans 16 amino acids. With 3 bases clipped from V and 12 bases from J, the junction kept 19 bases outside the gene matches. The CDR3 sequence is CASSFRDRSPYRLLYF. The CDR3 DNA reads as TGTGCCAGCAGCTTCCGGGACAGGTCTCCCTACCGGCTGTTGTACTTC.

This chain joins TRBV18 and TRBJ1-6; 7 positions match TRBD1. CDR3 length: 15 residues. V shed 3 bases and J 7 bases; nucleotides not matched to a gene: 6. The germline V gene encodes CDR1 KGHSH and CDR2 LQKENI. CDR3: CASSPSRQGNSPLHF. CDR3 coding DNA: TGTGCCAGCTCACCGTCACGACAGGGAAATTCACCCCTCCACTTT.

The chain combines TRBV19 with TRBJ1-2; 8 bases are shared with TRBD1. The germline V gene has CDR1 LNHDA and CDR2 SQIVND (reference sequence). The CDR3 covers 14 residues. The J segment lost 2 bases and the V segment lost 6 bases, leaving 5 bases of the junction unmatched. CDR3 protein: CASRLGQGNYGYTF. The DNA for the CDR3 is TGTGCCAGTAGGCTCGGACAGGGCAACTATGGCTACACCTTC.

This clone was detected only a few times. This chain uses TRBV2 with TRBJ2-6; possible D gene TRBD1, 5 bases. This CDR3 spans 18 amino acids. V was clipped by 2 bases and J by 0 bases, with 14 bases between them. Germline V gene data show CDR1 as SNHLY and CDR2 as FYNNEI. The CDR3, as DNA: TGTGCCAGCAGTGAAACCCAGGGCAGAGGCTCTGGGGCCAACGTCCTGACTTTC. Its translation is CASSETQGRGSGANVLTF. The full variable domain, with the rest looked up from reference TRBV2 and TRBJ2-6, is EPEVTQTPSHQVTQMGQEVILRCVPISNHLYFYWYRQILGQKVEFLVSFYNNEISEKSEIFDDQFSVERPDGSNFTLKIRSTKLEDSAMYFCASSETQGRGSGANVLTFGAGSRLTVL.

CDR3 region: CASSLAATGAGNQPQHF. In DNA, the CDR3 is TGTGCCAGCAGCTTAGCCGCTACAGGGGCGGGCAATCAGCCCCAGCATTTT. The rearrangement joins TRBV11-3 to TRBJ1-5; 7 nucleotides agree with TRBD1. This CDR3 region has 17 residues. The trim removed 1 base at V and 2 bases at J, leaving 8 bases unmatched. In germline, CDR1 is SGHNT, CDR2 YENEEA.

This clone was picked up one time. The genes are TRBV6-5 and TRBJ1-4; 9 positions match TRBD1. Germline CDR1 reads MNHEY; CDR2 reads SVGAGI. The CDR3 has 14 amino acids. Trimming took 6 bases from V and 5 from J; bases not matched to a gene: 4. The CDR3 protein is CASSVGTGNEKLFF. CDR3 in DNA: TGTGCCAGCAGCGTCGGGACAGGGAATGAAAAACTGTTTTTT.

This sequence joins TRBV6-5 and TRBJ1-6; D perhaps matches TRBD1 (5 bases). V shed 11 bases and J shed 9 bases, with 17 bases lying between them. This CDR3 has 13 amino acids. Germline V lookup: CDR1 MNHEY, CDR2 SVGAGI. The CDR3 nucleotides are TGTGCCTCCCGAGTGGGGCTGTTTTCACCCCTCCACTTT. It codes for CASRVGLFSPLHF.

The rearrangement uses TRBV9 and TRBJ1-6; D uncertain. V was trimmed by 3 bases and J by 12 bases, leaving 10 bases between them. Germline V CDR1 and CDR2: SGDLS, YYNGEE. This CDR3 spans 12 amino acids. CDR3 bases: TGTGCCAGCAGCGCCCCCAGTGGACCCCTCCACTTT. Encoded protein: CASSAPSGPLHF.

The chain joins TRBV7-9 to TRBJ1-2; 9 bases fit TRBD1. CDR1 SEHNR and CDR2 FQNEAQ come from the germline V gene (reference sequence). V lost 6 bases, J lost 0 bases, and 8 bases stayed unmatched. The CDR3 runs to 16 residues. CDR3: CASSRRDRDANYGYTF. The CDR3, as DNA: TGTGCCAGCAGTCGGAGGGACAGGGATGCTAACTATGGCTACACCTTC.

This rearrangement joins TRBV6-2 or TRBV6-3 to TRBJ1-2; D is ambiguous. This CDR3 region has 14 residues. V shed 0 bases and J shed 4 bases, with 9 bases lying between them. The V gene's germline CDR1 is MNHEY and CDR2 SVGEGT. As DNA, the CDR3 is TGTGCCAGCAGTTACTCGGCCGCGGCCTATGGCTACACCTTC. As protein: CASSYSAAAYGYTF.